This T cell receptor (beta chain) was captured in a study of long-term antiretroviral therapy in people with HIV. Study-wide results and limits: Relative to transplant donor controls, diversity remained lower despite increasing after ART.

At minimum, one pre-ART and two post-ART PBMC samples were obtained from each donor. Run at survey level, the immunoSEQ assay was version v3.0. It was about 35,000-55,000 T-cell genomes per sample that sequencing targeted. TCRdb keeps only in-frame clones here, not all; method: immunoSEQ multiplex PCR. The top ten hold approximately 2% of the sample, which has 25,000 to 40,000 clones, 95% to 98% seen once. Of note for this clone: What it binds is unknown.

V was clipped by 5 bases and J by 4 bases, with 11 bases between them. This CDR3 is 13 amino acids long. Germline CDR1 is MNHEY and CDR2 is SMNVEV (reference sequence). The rearrangement links TRBV27 to TRBJ1-2; D possibly corresponds to TRBD1 (6 bases). The TCR sequence derives from a man between 25 and 39 years old with HIV. Sequences were derived from unsorted PBMCs, sampled 7.6 years after starting antiretroviral therapy. The CDR3 protein is CASSPGTPYGYTF. CDR3 DNA sequence: TGTGCCAGCAGTCCAGGGACACCCTATGGCTACACCTTC.